This T cell receptor (beta chain) was sequenced in a study of technical replicates of blood from a few donors. The assay was immunoSEQ multiplex PCR, and TCRdb's table has in-frame clones only and misses some. This table holds about 80,000 clones, about 92% found once. This clone was seen only once. The CDR3 totals 15 residues. Germline assignment: CDR1 SNHLY and CDR2 FYNNEI. Trimming left V 4 bases short and J 3 bases short, with 13 bases between. The sequenced material came from T cells isolated from PBMCs. The chain carries TRBV2 and TRBJ2-1; D might be TRBD2 (6 bases). The receptor was isolated from a human donor in good health. CDR3: CASSGDGRVYNEQFF. CDR3 nucleotides: TGTGCCAGCAGTGGGGACGGGAGAGTCTACAATGAGCAGTTCTTC.